A single sample gave rise to the 19 T cell receptor beta chains below, sequenced in a study of T cells in Graves' hyperthyroidism and ophthalmopathy. Template material for amplifying TCR beta CDR3 regions consisted of RNA transcripts. With the HTBI primer set, the TCR CDR3 went through a first round of RT-PCR. TCRdb itself ran the multiplex PCR reads through MiXCR, one entry per CDR3 protein. The repertoire includes some 500,000 distinct CDR3 sequences, approximately 15% of them detected once, and about 17% sits in the top ten. The sequenced material came from blood. The receptors stem from a woman under 30 with Graves' hyperthyroidism.

This clonotype showed up just a few times. CDR3 DNA sequence: TGCAGTGCAACAGCGGGGGCCACAGATACGCAGTATTTT. Translation: CSATAGATDTQYF. The V gene is TRBV20-1, the J gene TRBJ2-3; 8 nucleotides agree with TRBD2. J was trimmed by 2 bases and V by 6 bases; bases with no gene match: 4. Germline V gives CDR1 DFQATT, CDR2 SNEGSKA (reference sequence). The CDR3 extends over 13 amino acids.

This clonotype occurred many times. The rearrangement uses TRBV3-1 and TRBJ1-2, with D tentatively TRBD1 (5 bases). V lost 0 bases and J lost 4, with 9 bases in between. The CDR3 totals 14 residues. Looked up from germline, CDR1 is LGHDT and CDR2 is YNNKEL (reference sequence). The CDR3 sequence is CASSQDTGLYGYTF. The CDR3 region has the DNA TGTGCCAGCAGCCAAGATACGGGGCTCTATGGCTACACCTTC.

This clonotype was observed many times. The chain carries TRBV9 and TRBJ2-1; a weak D match, TRBD2 (5 bases). From germline, CDR1 is SGDLS and CDR2 YYNGEE. The CDR3 contains 16 residues. The V end lost 0 bases, the J end lost 5 bases, and 15 bases lay between the germline ends. The CDR3 sequence is CASSVEAPGRDNEQFF. The DNA of the CDR3 is TGTGCCAGCAGCGTAGAAGCCCCTGGGCGGGACAATGAGCAGTTCTTC.

This clonotype showed up many times. The chain links TRBV11-2 to TRBJ2-1, with TRBD2 matching 7 bases. Per germline, CDR1 SGHAT and CDR2 FQNNGV. This CDR3 has 16 amino acids. V trimming: 3 bases; J trimming: 5 bases; junction bases outside the gene matches: 10. The CDR3 coding sequence is TGTGCCAGCAGCTTGTCGGGGGGACTACGGGACAATGAGCAGTTCTTC. Translating it yields CASSLSGGLRDNEQFF.

On this clonotype: This may come from a read error, since a much larger clone is one base off. The V call is TRBV12-3 or TRBV12-4, the J call TRBJ1-1; TRBD1 might be the D (6 bases). This CDR3 region has 17 residues. The CDR3 region has the DNA TGTGCCGGCAGTCCCCCCGTTGGGGGGGCGTTAGGGACTGAAGCTTTCTTT. It codes for CAGSPPVGGALGTEAFF.

The J gene is TRBJ2-1, the V gene TRBV19; 12 bases map to TRBD2. The end of the DNA fits TRBJ2-7 better, so the J call may be wrong. The CDR3 is made up of 16 amino acids. Germline loops: CDR1 LNHDA, CDR2 SQIVND (reference sequence). CDR3 coding DNA: TGTGCCAGTAGCCGAATGACTAGCGGGAGTGTAAATGAGCAGTACGTC. This sequence encodes CASSRMTSGSVNEQYV.

This clonotype occurred many times. CDR3 in DNA: TGTGCCAGCAGCCCCGGGGAGATTGAAGCTTTCTTT. This translates into CASSPGEIEAFF. The gene calls are TRBV11-3 and TRBJ1-1; D is unclear. The V end lost 5 bases, the J end lost 7 bases, and 11 bases lay between the germline ends. Germline-derived CDR1 and CDR2 are SGHNT and YENEEA. This CDR3 has 12 residues.

J is TRBJ2-7 and V is TRBV6-6; 9 bases line up with TRBD2. The germline V gene has CDR1 MNHNY and CDR2 SVGAGI (reference sequence). This CDR3 is 16 amino acids long. V dropped 0 bases and J dropped 3; count of bases not matched to a gene: 6. The CDR3 loop is CASSYSLAGGLYEQYF. Here the CDR3 DNA reads TGTGCCAGCAGTTACTCCCTGGCGGGAGGGCTCTACGAGCAGTACTTC.

The CDR3 sequence is CASSPPGQGRNYGYTF. As DNA, the CDR3 is TGTGCCAGCTCACCACCGGGGCAGGGACGCAACTATGGCTACACCTTC. This chain connects TRBV18 to TRBJ1-2; TRBD1 is a possible D gene (5 bases). Trimming left V 0 bases short and J 2 bases short, with 13 bases between. The V gene's germline CDR1 is KGHSH and CDR2 LQKENI. This CDR3 is 16 amino acids long.

This clonotype was counted many times. The rearrangement links TRBV7-9 to TRBJ2-1; 13 nucleotides agree with TRBD2. The CDR3 runs to 20 residues. In germline, CDR1 is SEHNR, CDR2 FQNEAQ (reference sequence). Unmatched junction bases numbered 18, after V lost 4 bases and J lost 6 bases. Here the CDR3 reads CASSSYRLAGGQPKGNEQFF. The CDR3 nucleotides are TGTGCCAGCAGCTCCTACAGACTAGCGGGAGGACAACCCAAGGGCAATGAGCAGTTCTTC.

This clonotype has a count of ten or more. The chain recombines TRBV27 with TRBJ1-2; D gene unclear. The germline gives CDR1 MNHEY, CDR2 SMNVEV (reference sequence). The CDR3 runs to 15 residues. V lost 6 bases to trimming and J lost 1 base, with 15 bases between them. In DNA form, the CDR3 reads TGTGCCAGCAGCCCCGGATACATTTTTAACTATGGCTACACCTTC. Protein sequence: CASSPGYIFNYGYTF.

In the case of this clonotype: The junction does not match germline at one end; this may be a read error. The rearrangement joins TRBV13 to TRBJ1-4; no clear D gene. The CDR3 is made up of 19 amino acids. CDR1 PRHDT and CDR2 FYEKMQ come from the germline V gene (reference sequence). CDR3 DNA: TGTTCCAGCAGCACTACCCTGGGGAGCGCTTACGCAACTAATGAAAAACTGTTTTTT. Translation gives CSSSTTLGSAYATNEKLFF.

This clonotype was picked up many times. An end of the junction does not agree with germline; a read error may underlie this. The gene calls are TRBV5-1 and TRBJ2-5; 12 bases agree with TRBD2. The CDR3 loop spans 15 amino acids. Germline V gives CDR1 SGHRS, CDR2 YFSETQ. The CDR3 DNA reads TGTGCCAGTAGTCTAGCGGGAGGGCCTGGAGAGACCCAGTACTTC. Its translation: CASSLAGGPGETQYF. The entire variable domain, with the rest obtained from reference TRBV5-1 and TRBJ2-5, is as follows: KAGVTQTPRYLIKTRGQQVTLSCSPISGHRSVSWYQQTPGQGLQFLFEYFSETQRNKGNFPGRFSGRQFSNSRSEMNVSTLELGDSALYLCASSLAGGPGETQYFGPGTRLLVL.

This clonotype was observed many times. This chain uses TRBV13 with TRBJ2-1; D gene unclear. V gave up 2 bases and J gave up 2 bases, with 16 bases separating them. Germline CDR1 reads PRHDT; CDR2 reads FYEKMQ (reference sequence). The CDR3 is 17 residues long. Written as DNA, the CDR3 is TGTGCCAGCAGCTTATGGGCTTGGCGGAATACCTACAATGAGCAGTTCTTC. This gives the protein CASSLWAWRNTYNEQFF.

The sample holds many counts of this clonotype. The chain is built from TRBV11-2 and TRBJ2-1; the match to TRBD2 covers 9 bases. CDR1 is SGHAT, CDR2 FQNNGV, per germline. The V segment lost 11 bases and the J segment 5 bases; nucleotides outside the gene matches: 13. CDR3 length: 15 residues. In nucleotides, the CDR3 is TGTGCCTCTCGTGGAGTAGCGGGAGTTGACAATGAGCAGTTCTTC. Protein sequence: CASRGVAGVDNEQFF.

This clonotype was recorded many times. V is TRBV12-3 or TRBV12-4 and J is TRBJ2-2; 11 nucleotides line up with TRBD2. The CDR3 runs to 14 residues. V dropped 6 bases and J dropped 7; count of bases not matched to a gene: 4. CDR3 protein: CASRTSGILGELFF. The CDR3 coding sequence is TGTGCCAGCAGGACTAGCGGGATTCTCGGGGAGCTGTTTTTT.

This clonotype was seen ten or more times. This chain links TRBV3-1 with TRBJ2-2; D call uncertain. The V end lost 2 bases, the J end lost 1 base, and 2 bases lay between the germline ends. Germline values: CDR1 LGHDT, CDR2 YNNKEL (reference sequence). This CDR3 contains 13 residues. CDR3 coding DNA: TGTGCCAGCAGCCAACTGAACACCGGGGAGCTGTTTTTT. Protein product: CASSQLNTGELFF.

This clonotype came up a few times. This chain uses TRBV29-1 with TRBJ2-1, with 14 nucleotides matching TRBD2. The germline gives CDR1 SQVTM, CDR2 ANQGSEA. This CDR3 is 15 amino acids long. V shed 7 bases and J 6 bases; nucleotides not matched to a gene: 8. Here the CDR3 DNA reads TGCAGCGCGGGGCTTGGACTAGCGGGAGGCAATGAGCAGTTCTTC. Protein sequence: CSAGLGLAGGNEQFF.

This clonotype was observed a few times. This chain links TRBV5-8 with TRBJ1-5; D unclear. Deletions cut 0 bases from V and 6 bases from J, with 10 bases between. The length of the CDR3 is 14 residues. Looked up from germline, CDR1 is SGHTS and CDR2 is YDEGEE. The CDR3 DNA follows: TGTGCCAGCAGCTTGGGGGGTTTCGGTCAGCCCCAGCATTTT. Translated, it gives CASSLGGFGQPQHF.